This TCR beta chain was captured in a study of OX40 agonist ivuxolimab in advanced cancers. This clone was recorded once. The CDR3 has 14 residues. Trimming left V 5 bases short and J 1 base short, with 10 bases between. Germline V gives CDR1 SGHTA, CDR2 FQGNSA. The repertoire was sequenced with immunoSEQ multiplex PCR; TCRdb's copy has only in-frame clones and lacks some. The table lists fewer than 60,000 clones, 85% of them singletons, with about 20% in the top ten. This specimen was CD4+ or CD8+ T cells sorted from blood, taken in a trial of the OX40 agonist ivuxolimab. The genes are TRBV7-2 and TRBJ2-3; tentatively, D is TRBD1 or TRBD2 (5 bases each). The TCR sequence derives from an adult with an advanced solid tumor such as melanoma, head and neck, liver or kidney cancer. This chain's CDR3 is CASSALGGTDTQYF. The CDR3 DNA reads as TGTGCCAGCAGCGCCTTGGGGGGCACAGATACGCAGTATTTT.